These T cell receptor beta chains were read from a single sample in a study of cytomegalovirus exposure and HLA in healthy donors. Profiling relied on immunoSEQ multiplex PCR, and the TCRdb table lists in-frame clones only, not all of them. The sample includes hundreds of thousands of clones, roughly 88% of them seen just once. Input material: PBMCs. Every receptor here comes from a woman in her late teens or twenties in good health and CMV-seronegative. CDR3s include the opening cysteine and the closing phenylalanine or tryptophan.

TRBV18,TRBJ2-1,CASSPPATTPNEQFF
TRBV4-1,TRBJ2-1,CASSLRTSGRTLSYNEQFF
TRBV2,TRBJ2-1,CASRIHRDNEQFF
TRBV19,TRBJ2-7,CASSTGAGDVEQYF
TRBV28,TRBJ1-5,CASSKGGASNQPQHF
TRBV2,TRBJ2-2,CASSSSGMGPGELFF
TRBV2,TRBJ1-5,CASRGDSGNQPQHF
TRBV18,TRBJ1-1,CASSLQGAENTEAFF
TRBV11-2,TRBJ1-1,CASSLIQVGAFF
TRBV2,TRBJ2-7,CASSELGPGRTYEQYF
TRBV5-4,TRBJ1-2,CASSLAQDRIWGYTF
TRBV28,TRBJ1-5,CASTQEWPGLYQPQHF
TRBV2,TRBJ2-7,CASSEGQAVYEQYF
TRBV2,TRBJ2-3,CASSGGPGRDTQYF
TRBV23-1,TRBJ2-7,CASSQSNRIRILGQGGYEQYF
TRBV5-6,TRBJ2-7,CASSHRARDRYEQYF
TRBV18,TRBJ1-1,CASSPQEGGGTEAFF
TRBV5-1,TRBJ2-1,CASALPRADNEQFF
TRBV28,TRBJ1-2,CASSENPYGYTF
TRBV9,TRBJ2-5,CASSVAAGLETQYF
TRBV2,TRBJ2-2,CASNLAIGELFF
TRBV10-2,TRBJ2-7,CASSMGLAYEQYF
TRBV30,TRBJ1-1,CAWRGGPNTEAFF
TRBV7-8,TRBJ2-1,CASSLSGVAYNEQFF
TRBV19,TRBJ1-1,CASSDGGFLMNTEAFF
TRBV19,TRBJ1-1,CASSRGDREYTEAFF
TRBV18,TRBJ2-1,CASSPGTAIEQFF
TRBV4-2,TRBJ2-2,CASSHPGQGTSGELFF
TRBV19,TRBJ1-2,CASSILGRDHYGYTF
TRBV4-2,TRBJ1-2,CASSQDRRAYGYTF
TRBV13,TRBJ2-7,CASSHPRDYEQYF
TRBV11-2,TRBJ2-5,CASSFSLASGKETQYF
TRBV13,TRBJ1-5,CASSLAGGSNQPQHF
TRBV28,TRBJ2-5,CASSLSQGRETQYF
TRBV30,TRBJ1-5,CAWSFRSNQPQHF
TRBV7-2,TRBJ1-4,CASSAGPGKLFF
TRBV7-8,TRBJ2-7,CASSLVGRQGPYEQYF
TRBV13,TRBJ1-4,CASSLGQLGEKLFF
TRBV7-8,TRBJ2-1,CAQGSGGPYNEQFF
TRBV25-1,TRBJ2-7,CASSAGSYEQYF
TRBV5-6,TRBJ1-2,CASSYDREGLYGYTF
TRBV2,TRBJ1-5,CASRYRVRSNQPQHF
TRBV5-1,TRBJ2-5,CASSLASSGAQETQYF
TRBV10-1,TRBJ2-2,CATSDRRNTGELFF
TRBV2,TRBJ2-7,CASSDPRLAGGHEQYF
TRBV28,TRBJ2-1,CASSSGGPYNEQFF